The entry below gives a single T cell receptor (beta chain) sequence along with its context. As yet, its antigen is unknown. This sample was included in a study of cytomegalovirus exposure and HLA in healthy donors. Whole-study results and caveats: Reported results showed that the classifier diagnosed cytomegalovirus status with high specificity and sensitivity.

V lost 6 bases, J lost 4 bases, and 12 bases lay in between. Germline V lookup: CDR1 MNHNS, CDR2 SASEGT. This CDR3 is built from 14 residues. TCRdb's table, derived via immunoSEQ multiplex PCR, lists solely in-frame clones and lacks some. The sample has about 150,000 clones; about 86% are singletons. The clonotype originates from a human donor in good health. The V gene is TRBV6-1, the J gene TRBJ2-2, with D tentatively TRBD1 (6 bases). The sample was PBMCs. CDR3 loop: CASRLTGRTGELFF. The CDR3 DNA reads TGTGCCAGCAGGCTCACAGGGCGCACCGGGGAGCTGTTTTTT.